This TCR beta chain is from a study of T cell responses to AZD1222 COVID-19 vaccine. The CDR3 sequence is 12 residues long. Germline loops: CDR1 LGHNA, CDR2 YNFKEQ. The V and J ends lost 1 base and 3 bases respectively, with 4 bases between them. Produced via immunoSEQ multiplex PCR; TCRdb's table is partial and in-frame only. The repertoire holds 240,000 or so clones, approximately 95% seen once, with 0.55% in the top ten. This specimen consisted of peripheral blood, obtained on day 0 of AZD1222 vaccination. This chain links TRBV4-2 with TRBJ2-7, with D unresolved. This receptor was obtained from an adult in good health. The CDR3 sequence: CASSQGHYEQYF. CDR3 bases: TGTGCCAGCAGCCAAGGACACTACGAGCAGTACTTC.